Shown below are 7 T cell receptor beta chains from a single sample sequenced in a study of shared clonotypes between healthy human individuals. Assay: immunoSEQ multiplex PCR; the TCRdb copy retains only in-frame clones and omits some. Seen here are about 680,000 clones, less than 80% observed once, and the top ten hold less than 2%. Sequenced material: memory CD4+ T cells sorted from blood. The subset denotes: CD45RA-negative fraction. The receptor set was obtained from a woman between 25 and 40 years old in good health.

This clone was recorded only once. This CDR3 reads CAISAAGGSDTQYF. CDR3 bases: TGTGCCATCAGTGCGGCGGGAGGCTCAGATACGCAGTATTTT. V gene TRBV10-3 combines with J gene TRBJ2-3; 8 positions agree with TRBD2. CDR3 length: 14 amino acids. Germline V gene sequence: CDR1 ENHRY, CDR2 SYGVKD. With V trimmed by 4 bases and J by 4 bases, 4 bases remained unmatched.

The chain employs TRBV5-1 and TRBJ2-3, with TRBD2 matching over 7 bases. With 1 base clipped from V and 5 bases from J, the junction kept 4 bases outside the gene matches. There are 14 residues in the CDR3. Germline V gene sequence: CDR1 SGHRS, CDR2 YFSETQ. The CDR3 sequence is CASSLRLAGDTQYF. Written as DNA, the CDR3 is TGCGCCAGCAGCTTGCGACTAGCTGGAGATACGCAGTATTTT.

V and J are TRBV27 and TRBJ2-1, with 11 positions matching TRBD2. V lost 5 bases, J lost 7 bases, and 10 bases stayed unmatched. Germline V lookup: CDR1 MNHEY, CDR2 SMNVEV (reference sequence). CDR3 length equals 16 residues. CDR3 coding DNA: TGTGCCAGCAGTCCGCAGCTAGCGGGAGGAGTGAATGAGCAGTTCTTC. Amino acids: CASSPQLAGGVNEQFF.

V usage is TRBV7-9 and J usage is TRBJ2-5, with TRBD1 matching over 10 bases. Unmatched junction bases numbered 12, after V lost 10 bases and J lost 1 base. Germline V lookup: CDR1 SEHNR, CDR2 FQNEAQ (reference sequence). The length of the CDR3 is 16 residues. The CDR3 sequence: CAISTGGARVQETQYF. The CDR3 DNA sequence: TGTGCCATCTCGACAGGGGGCGCTCGCGTCCAAGAGACCCAGTACTTC.

The CDR3 DNA follows: TGTGCCAGTTCACTTTGGGGCGCTCAGCCCCAGCATTTT. It codes for CASSLWGAQPQHF. J is TRBJ1-5 and V is TRBV5-5; D is perhaps TRBD1 (5 bases). Germline V gene lookup returns CDR1 SGHKS and CDR2 YYEKEE (reference sequence). V lost 8 bases, J lost 6 bases, and 15 bases lay in between. This CDR3 is built from 13 residues. The full variable domain, with the rest looked up from reference TRBV5-5 and TRBJ1-5, is DAGVTQSPTHLIKTRGQQVTLRCSPISGHKSVSWYQQVLGQGPQFIFQYYEKEERGRGNFPDRFSARQFPNYSSELNVNALLLGDSALYLCASSLWGAQPQHFGDGTRLSIL.

This clone was seen a handful of times. The chain employs TRBV11-2 and TRBJ2-1; 11 bases are shared with TRBD2. This CDR3 comprises 15 residues. With V trimmed by 4 bases and J by 5 bases, 4 bases remained unmatched. Germline V CDR1 and CDR2: SGHAT, FQNNGV. CDR3 DNA: TGTGCCAGCAGCTCAATGGGACTAGCGGACAATGAGCAGTTCTTC. Translated: CASSSMGLADNEQFF.

V is TRBV18 and J is TRBJ1-1; 10 bases map to TRBD1. V gave up 6 bases and J gave up 3 bases; unmatched junction bases: 10. CDR1 and CDR2 (germline): KGHSH, LQKENI. The CDR3 is 16 amino acids. The CDR3, as DNA: TGTGCCAGCTCGCCCGGGACAGGGGCTTTGGACACTGAAGCTTTCTTT. Translated: CASSPGTGALDTEAFF.